This TCR beta chain appears in the sequencing data of a study of cytomegalovirus exposure and HLA in healthy donors. A multiplex PCR was run with 60 Vbeta primers and 13 Jbeta primers. Clones were read by immunoSEQ multiplex PCR, and TCRdb kept only the in-frame ones, dropping some. The sample consists of over 150,000 clones, roughly four fifths of them appearing once. The TCR comes from a man between 45 and 60 years old in good health and CMV-seronegative. The sequencing input was PBMCs.

The CDR3 nucleotides read TGTGCCAGCAGCCCATCGGGTGGGGAAGCTTTCTTT. This codes for CASSPSGGEAFF. The chain combines TRBV9 with TRBJ1-1; D call uncertain. This CDR3 has 12 amino acids. Germline V gives CDR1 SGDLS, CDR2 YYNGEE. Trimming pared 4 bases from V and 8 bases from J, leaving 12 bases between.